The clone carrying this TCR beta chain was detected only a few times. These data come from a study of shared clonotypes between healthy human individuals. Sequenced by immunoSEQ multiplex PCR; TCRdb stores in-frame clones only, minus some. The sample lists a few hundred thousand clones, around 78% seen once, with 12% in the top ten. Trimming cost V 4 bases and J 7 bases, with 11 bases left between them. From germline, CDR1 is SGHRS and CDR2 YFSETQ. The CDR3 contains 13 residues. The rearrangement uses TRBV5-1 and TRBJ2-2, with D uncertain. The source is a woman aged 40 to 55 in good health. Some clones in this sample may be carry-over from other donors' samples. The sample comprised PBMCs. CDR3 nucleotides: TGCGCCAGCAGCGATGACTTGGGCGGGGAGCTGTTTTTT. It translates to CASSDDLGGELFF.